This T cell receptor (beta chain) was profiled in a study of blood T cells in healthy people across ages. Isolated PBMCs totaled at least 6 million in each sample. Then a second PCR, running about 6 to 11 cycles, was carried out with a sample-barcoded 5' primer and a J-beta primer mix. The template-switch adaptor, which had 12 random nucleotides, put a tag on each cDNA molecule. TCRdb independently ran MiXCR on the 5' RACE reads; one entry per CDR3 protein. Seen here are roughly 500,000 distinct CDR3 sequences, less than 25% observed once, and the top ten hold around 10%. Only a few counts were recorded for this clonotype. CDR3 length equals 16 residues. With 1 base clipped from V and 4 bases from J, the junction kept 8 bases outside the gene matches. The germline V gene has CDR1 LGHDT and CDR2 YNNKEL (reference sequence). The same sample was also used in a study of T cells of mothers and their children. From that second work: All donors were healthy and Caucasian; they were three mothers and their six children. Every mother supplied over 8 million TCR beta CDR3 reads and every child some 2.7 million.

The V and J genes are TRBV3-1 and TRBJ2-5; 8 positions agree with TRBD2. The specimen was blood. The sequence was obtained from a boy between 5 and 17 years old in good health. This CDR3 is CASSQVPAGVLETQYF. In nucleotides, the CDR3 is TGTGCCAGCAGCCAAGTTCCAGCGGGAGTGCTAGAGACCCAGTACTTC.